One and the same sample provided the 9 T cell receptor beta chains below, sequenced in a study of response to subunit inactivated influenza vaccine. MiXCR, run by TCRdb on the RT-PCR reads, gives a single entry per CDR3 protein. The repertoire has around 500,000 distinct CDR3 sequences, approximately 9.9% of them found once; the top ten carry approximately 12%. The specimen comprised PBMCs from blood, sampled 35 to 45 days after vaccination. These receptors were taken from a man aged 45 to 65 who received an inactivated influenza vaccine.

This clonotype has more than one count but fewer than ten. J is TRBJ1-1 and V is TRBV5-6, with D perhaps TRBD1 (6 bases). V lost 1 base and J 11 bases, leaving 15 bases between the germline ends. The germline V gene encodes CDR1 SGHDT and CDR2 YYEEEE. The CDR3 runs 13 residues. CDR3 coding DNA: TGTGCCAGCAGCTTGATGGGGGCTCGGGAGGCTTTCTTT. Its translation: CASSLMGAREAFF.

The sample holds a few counts of this clonotype. The chain uses TRBV28 and TRBJ1-5; 7 bases map to TRBD1. Per the germline V gene, CDR1 is MDHEN and CDR2 is SYDVKM. The CDR3 is 17 residues long. Germline trimming cut 1 base from V and 2 bases from J; bases unmatched to any gene: 8. CDR3 bases: TGTGCCAGCAGTTTATTGAACGCTGGACAGGGCAATCAGCCCCAGCATTTT. The encoded protein is CASSLLNAGQGNQPQHF. The whole variable domain, filled in from reference TRBV28 and TRBJ1-5, reads DVKVTQSSRYLVKRTGEKVFLECVQDMDHENMFWYRQDPGLGLRLIYFSYDVKMKEKGDIPEGYSVSREKKERFSLILESASTNQTSMYLCASSLLNAGQGNQPQHFGDGTRLSIL.

Notes on this clonotype: This may be a read error, as it is one base from a much larger clone. This chain uses TRBV20-1 with TRBJ2-2; 7 bases map to TRBD2. The CDR3 covers 16 residues. Germline loops: CDR1 DFQATT, CDR2 SNEGSKA (reference sequence). The CDR3: CCARDAASGNTGELFF. The DNA of the CDR3 is TGCTGTGCTAGAGATGCGGCTAGCGGAAACACCGGGGAGCTGTTTTTT.

The chain carries TRBV7-9 and TRBJ1-1, with D maybe TRBD1 (6 bases). The CDR3 totals 14 residues. Trimming shortened V by 1 base and J by 9 bases, and 15 bases separated the two germline ends. Germline V gene data show CDR1 as SEHNR and CDR2 as FQNEAQ (reference sequence). This CDR3 reads CASSLGAAGVKAFF. The CDR3 DNA is TGTGCCAGCAGCTTAGGAGCGGCAGGGGTAAAAGCTTTCTTT.

This clonotype was found many times. The rearrangement joins TRBV5-1 to TRBJ2-2; the D gene is possibly TRBD2 (6 bases). Trimming pared 1 base from V and 1 base from J, leaving 11 bases between. The CDR3 runs 16 residues. CDR1 and CDR2 (germline): SGHRS, YFSETQ. The CDR3 is CASSLQPRENTGELFF. CDR3 sequence (DNA): TGCGCCAGCAGCTTGCAGCCGCGGGAGAACACCGGGGAGCTGTTTTTT.

This clonotype showed up many times. V usage is TRBV5-1 and J usage is TRBJ1-1, with D unresolved. The germline V and J ends were trimmed by 0 bases and 5 bases, with 8 bases remaining between them. CDR3 length: 13 residues. Germline-derived CDR1 and CDR2 are SGHRS and YFSETQ. The CDR3 DNA follows: TGCGCCAGCAGCTTGGGTGCGGGGACTGAAGCTTTCTTT. It specifies CASSLGAGTEAFF. Using reference TRBV5-1 and TRBJ1-1 for the parts outside the CDR3, the full variable domain is KAGVTQTPRYLIKTRGQQVTLSCSPISGHRSVSWYQQTPGQGLQFLFEYFSETQRNKGNFPGRFSGRQFSNSRSEMNVSTLELGDSALYLCASSLGAGTEAFFGQGTRLTVV.

V gene TRBV7-6 combines with J gene TRBJ2-5; 7 bases are shared with TRBD2. Germline loops: CDR1 SGHVS, CDR2 FNYEAQ. CDR3 size: 12 residues. V dropped 4 bases and J dropped 5; count of bases not matched to a gene: 1. DNA for the CDR3: TGTGCCAGCAGCTGGGGAGGGGAGACCCAGTACTTC. Its translation: CASSWGGETQYF.

The chain recombines TRBV20-1 with TRBJ2-4; 8 nucleotides agree with TRBD1. J was trimmed by 0 bases and V by 6 bases; bases with no gene match: 13. The CDR3 spans 17 residues. The V gene's germline CDR1 is DFQATT and CDR2 SNEGSKA (reference sequence). CDR3 DNA sequence: TGCAGTGCGGAGGACCCTACAGGGGGTGTAGCCAAAAACATTCAGTACTTC. Protein sequence: CSAEDPTGGVAKNIQYF.

The rearrangement uses TRBV5-1 and TRBJ2-2, with 9 bases lining up with TRBD1. CDR1 SGHRS and CDR2 YFSETQ come from the germline V gene. This CDR3 region has 15 residues. V was pared by 7 bases and J by 2 bases, with 6 bases of the junction left unmatched. DNA of the CDR3: TGCGCCAGCGCACAGGGGGCGCGTAACACCGGGGAGCTGTTTTTT. Its translation is CASAQGARNTGELFF. The variable domain in full, with the rest retrieved from reference TRBV5-1 and TRBJ2-2, is KAGVTQTPRYLIKTRGQQVTLSCSPISGHRSVSWYQQTPGQGLQFLFEYFSETQRNKGNFPGRFSGRQFSNSRSEMNVSTLELGDSALYLCASAQGARNTGELFFGEGSRLTVL.